A single sample gave rise to the 31 T cell receptor beta chains below, sequenced in a study of blood T cells in healthy people across ages. Using a J-beta primer mix together with a sample-barcoded 5' primer, a second PCR was run for roughly 6 to 12 cycles. TCRdb analysed the 5' RACE reads with MiXCR anew, one entry per CDR3 protein. The sample comprises around 700,000 distinct CDR3 sequences, 20% to 25% of which are singletons, and 9.4% rests with the top ten. This sample was also put to use in a study of T cells of mothers and their children.

The sequencing input was blood. These receptors originate from a boy younger than 18 in good health.

This CDR3 is CATRRTGEGKNIQYF. The CDR3 DNA is TGTGCCACCAGACGCACAGGGGAAGGCAAAAACATTCAGTACTTC. The chain employs TRBV15 and TRBJ2-4; TRBD1 aligns across 7 bases. The CDR3 spans 15 residues. J lost 3 bases, V lost 6 bases, and 8 bases had no gene match. Germline CDR1 LNHNV, CDR2 YYDKDF (reference sequence).

Comments on this clonotype: A much larger clone lies a single base off, so this may be a read error. The J gene is TRBJ2-3, the V gene TRBV7-9; D perhaps matches TRBD2 (6 bases). The CDR3 consists of 15 residues. Germline CDR1 reads SEHNR; CDR2 reads FQNEAQ (reference sequence). V shed 0 bases and J shed 2 bases, with 9 bases lying between them. CDR3 coding DNA: TGTGCCAGCAGCTTAGCGCGGGGACCCACAGATACGCAGTATTTT. It specifies CASSLARGPTDTQYF.

The V call is TRBV7-2, the J call TRBJ2-1; 9 positions agree with TRBD2. Germline V CDR1 and CDR2: SGHTA, FQGNSA. J was trimmed by 8 bases and V by 5 bases; bases with no gene match: 10. This CDR3 contains 15 residues. Here the CDR3 reads CASSQGLARNDEQFF. The CDR3 nucleotides read TGTGCCAGCAGCCAGGGACTAGCCAGGAACGATGAGCAGTTCTTC.

This chain joins TRBV11-2 and TRBJ2-5; 15 bases align to TRBD2. The J call may be wrong; the DNA end is better matched by TRBJ2-1. The V gene's germline CDR1 is SGHAT and CDR2 FQNNGV. The CDR3 runs to 17 residues. This CDR3 is CASSLRGGLAGGNEQFF. CDR3 DNA sequence: TGTGCCAGCAGCTTACGGGGGGGACTAGCGGGAGGTAATGAGCAGTTCTTC.

V is TRBV7-9 and J is TRBJ2-1; D gene unclear. The germline V gene encodes CDR1 SEHNR and CDR2 FQNEAQ (reference sequence). The CDR3 has 9 residues. The CDR3 region is CALGPEQFF. The CDR3 DNA follows: TGTGCTCTTGGGCCTGAGCAGTTCTTC.

This chain connects TRBV20-1 to TRBJ2-5; 8 positions agree with TRBD2. TRBJ2-1 explains the end of the DNA better; the J call may be wrong. Germline CDR1 reads DFQATT; CDR2 reads SNEGSKA (reference sequence). The CDR3 runs 13 residues. CDR3 sequence reads: CSAQRESYNEQFF. For the CDR3, the DNA is TGCAGTGCGCAGCGGGAGTCGTACAATGAGCAGTTCTTC.

The chain uses TRBV28 and TRBJ2-3, with D hard to call. The CDR3 extends over 13 amino acids. The germline gives CDR1 MDHEN, CDR2 SYDVKM. Trimming took off 1 base at V and 7 bases at J, with 9 bases between the two ends. In DNA form, the CDR3 reads TGTGCCAGCAGTTTATCCTCTACCAATACGCAGTATTTT. Translated, it gives CASSLSSTNTQYF.

This clonotype was observed a handful of times. The chain couples TRBV6-4 to TRBJ2-1; D may match TRBD1 or TRBD2 (5 bases each). Between the trimmed V and J ends, which lost 3 bases and 15 bases, there was a span of 15 bases. Germline CDR1 is MRHNA and CDR2 is SNTAGT. The CDR3 totals 12 residues. The CDR3 DNA reads as TGTGCCAGCAGTGATTACTCCGGGACGTCGTTCTTC. It is translated as CASSDYSGTSFF.

This clonotype showed up just once. The rearrangement uses TRBV27 and TRBJ1-1; a possible D gene is TRBD1 (6 bases). This CDR3 is built from 16 residues. V was clipped by 1 base and J by 4 bases, with 16 bases between them. Per germline, CDR1 MNHEY and CDR2 SMNVEV (reference sequence). The CDR3: CASSLYGGGRATEAFF. CDR3 DNA: TGTGCCAGCAGTTTATACGGGGGCGGTCGTGCCACTGAAGCTTTCTTT.

This clonotype has only one observation. This chain links TRBV6-1 with TRBJ1-3, with 9 nucleotides matching TRBD1. There are 16 residues in the CDR3. Germline CDR1 reads MNHNS; CDR2 reads SASEGT. The V segment lost 8 bases and the J segment 1 base; nucleotides outside the gene matches: 9. CDR3 sequence (DNA): TGTGCCAGCGGCCGAAGGACAGGGGCTTCTGGAAACACCATATATTTT. As protein: CASGRRTGASGNTIYF.

On this clonotype: Compared with germline, one end of the junction differs, possibly owing to a read error. The rearrangement links TRBV20-1 to TRBJ2-7, with a possible D match to TRBD2 (5 bases). The CDR3 consists of 14 residues. Germline CDR1 DFQATT, CDR2 SNEGSKA (reference sequence). CDR3 sequence: CSTRDGEALEAQYF. The CDR3, as DNA: TGCAGTACTAGAGACGGAGAAGCGTTGGAGGCGCAGTACTTC.

This clonotype was seen a few times. The genes are TRBV25-1 and TRBJ2-7; D could derive from TRBD1 or TRBD2 (5 bases each). This CDR3 spans 16 amino acids. Germline V gene data show CDR1 as MGHDK and CDR2 as SYGVNS. Trimming shortened V by 1 base and J by 0 bases, and 13 bases separated the two germline ends. CDR3 sequence (DNA): TGTGCCAGCAGTGAATGGGGCGGGCCGTTCTCCTACGAGCAGTACTTC. Translating gives CASSEWGGPFSYEQYF.

This clonotype was observed a few times. This chain links TRBV6-2 or TRBV6-3 with TRBJ2-6; D is uncertain. Deletions cut 0 bases from V and 3 bases from J, with 12 bases between. The CDR3 covers 17 residues. CDR1 is MNHEY, CDR2 SVGEGT, per germline. CDR3 DNA: TGTGCCAGCAGTTACTCGAATCTGGCAGGTGGGGCCAACGTCCTGACTTTC. Its translation: CASSYSNLAGGANVLTF.

This clonotype was counted a few times. At one end, the junction sequence differs from germline, possibly due to a read error. The rearrangement uses TRBV29-1 and TRBJ2-1, with D perhaps TRBD2 (5 bases). The CDR3 extends over 16 amino acids. Germline V gene sequence: CDR1 SQVTM, CDR2 ANQGSEA. The CDR3 DNA follows: TGCAGCGCTGAACCCCGAGCGGAACCTTCCTACAATGAGCAGTTCTTC. Translated: CSAEPRAEPSYNEQFF.

This chain uses TRBV25-1 with TRBJ2-7; TRBD2 agrees at 8 bases. V lost 1 base and J lost 5; bases outside the gene matches: 4. This CDR3 region has 14 residues. Germline V gene lookup returns CDR1 MGHDK and CDR2 SYGVNS. The CDR3 loop reads CASSELAGSDEQYF. Here the CDR3 DNA reads TGTGCCAGCAGTGAATTAGCGGGAAGTGACGAGCAGTACTTC.

The rearrangement links TRBV10-3 to TRBJ1-2, with D hard to call. V shed 10 bases and J shed 1 base, with 7 bases lying between them. Germline CDR1 is ENHRY and CDR2 is SYGVKD. CDR3 length: 11 residues. CDR3 in amino acids: CATLLNYGYTF. In DNA, the CDR3 is TGTGCCACCCTTCTTAACTATGGCTACACCTTC.

This rearrangement joins TRBV19 to TRBJ1-2; D remains unclear. Between the trimmed V and J ends, which lost 5 bases and 4 bases, there was a span of 11 bases. The CDR3 consists of 13 residues. The germline CDR1 and CDR2 sequences are LNHDA and SQIVND (reference sequence). The CDR3 DNA sequence: TGTGCCAGTAGTTCTAGTACAATCTATGGCTACACCTTC. Translating it yields CASSSSTIYGYTF.

This clonotype occurred a few times. The gene calls are TRBV4-1 and TRBJ2-5; TRBD1 matches 7 bases. The DNA end is a closer match to TRBJ2-7, so the J assignment may be wrong. The CDR3 consists of 15 residues. Germline V CDR1 and CDR2: MGHRA, YSYEKL. The CDR3 reads CASSQVQGPDYEQYF. CDR3 nucleotides: TGCGCCAGCAGCCAAGTACAGGGGCCCGACTACGAGCAGTACTTC.

This rearrangement joins TRBV10-3 to TRBJ1-1, with a tentative D call TRBD1 (5 bases). V lost 11 bases and J 1 base, leaving 20 bases between the germline ends. The germline gives CDR1 ENHRY, CDR2 SYGVKD. CDR3 length equals 15 residues. In DNA, the CDR3 is TGTGCCGCTCGTGGGACTACTGGGACGAACACTGAAGCTTTCTTT. This encodes CAARGTTGTNTEAFF.

The V call is TRBV28, the J call TRBJ2-3; a possible D gene is TRBD2 (6 bases). Per germline, CDR1 MDHEN and CDR2 SYDVKM. V lost 3 bases to trimming and J lost 5 bases, with 18 bases between them. CDR3 length: 16 amino acids. Written as DNA, the CDR3 is TGTGCCAGCAGTTTTGGGCTAGCGAGACGGGAAGATACGCAGTATTTT. This encodes CASSFGLARREDTQYF.

This clonotype was observed a handful of times. Its ends do not fully match the called genes, so a read error is possible. The rearrangement links TRBV11-3 to TRBJ1-1, with D perhaps TRBD1 (6 bases). This CDR3 is 14 amino acids long. CDR1 is SGHNT, CDR2 YENEEA, per germline. The CDR3 DNA reads TGTGCCAGCAGCCCCCCCGGGACACTAGATAAAGCTTCCTTT. This sequence encodes CASSPPGTLDKASF.

The sample holds a few counts of this clonotype. V is TRBV5-1 and J is TRBJ2-7; D not certain. Between the trimmed V and J ends, which lost 7 bases and 7 bases, there was a span of 18 bases. CDR1 and CDR2 from the germline V gene are SGHRS and YFSETQ. The CDR3 loop spans 13 amino acids. CDR3: CASGKESAWEQYF. CDR3 nucleotide sequence: TGCGCCAGCGGAAAGGAATCGGCTTGGGAGCAGTACTTC.

Only a few counts were recorded for this clonotype. This chain uses TRBV3-1 with TRBJ2-5, with D unresolved. The V end lost 0 bases, the J end lost 2 bases, and 10 bases lay between the germline ends. CDR1 LGHDT and CDR2 YNNKEL come from the germline V gene (reference sequence). CDR3 length: 15 amino acids. CDR3 residues: CASSQDGLFQETQYF. The CDR3 nucleotides are TGTGCCAGCAGCCAAGATGGGTTGTTTCAAGAGACCCAGTACTTC.

Concerning this clonotype itself: An end of the junction differs from the germline gene, which may be a read error. This chain uses TRBV29-1 with TRBJ2-5; D possibly corresponds to TRBD2 (6 bases). The CDR3 contains 10 residues. From germline, CDR1 is SQVTM and CDR2 ANQGSEA. The CDR3 loop is CGGGVETQHF. The CDR3 DNA follows: TGCGGCGGAGGGGTCGAGACCCAGCACTTC. Full variable domain (rest looked up from reference TRBV29-1 and TRBJ2-5): SAVISQKPSRDICQRGTSLTIQCQVDSQVTMMFWYRQQPGQSLTLIATANQGSEATYESGFVIDKFPISRPNLTFSTLTVSNMSPEDSSIYLCGGGVETQHFGPGTRLLVL.

This chain joins TRBV3-1 and TRBJ2-5; D remains ambiguous. This CDR3 region has 18 residues. Trimming took off 4 bases at V and 1 base at J, with 22 bases between the two ends. Germline-derived CDR1 and CDR2 are LGHDT and YNNKEL (reference sequence). CDR3 nucleotide sequence: TGTGCCAGCAGCCGGCAATTCGGTGGGCAGACCCTCCAAGAGACCCAGTACTTC. Protein sequence: CASSRQFGGQTLQETQYF.

The sample holds a few counts of this clonotype. This rearrangement joins TRBV4-1 to TRBJ2-1; D tentatively reads TRBD1 or TRBD2 (5 bases each). This CDR3 spans 15 amino acids. V was clipped by 0 bases and J by 9 bases, with 15 bases between them. The germline V gene has CDR1 MGHRA and CDR2 YSYEKL. CDR3 in amino acids: CASSQDWGTRGEQFF. DNA for the CDR3: TGCGCCAGCAGCCAAGATTGGGGGACCAGAGGTGAGCAGTTCTTC.

This clonotype came up a few times. This chain joins TRBV2 and TRBJ2-5, with 7 bases lining up with TRBD1. The tail of the sequence fits TRBJ2-7 better, so the J call may be wrong. The CDR3 totals 15 residues. Germline CDR1 reads SNHLY; CDR2 reads FYNNEI. Here the CDR3 reads CASRPLGTEPYEQYF. DNA of the CDR3: TGTGCCAGCAGGCCCCTCGGGACAGAGCCCTACGAGCAGTACTTC.

This clonotype was counted a few times. This CDR3 is CSVEDGVEGTQYF. In DNA, the CDR3 is TGCAGCGTTGAAGACGGGGTTGAAGGGACCCAGTACTTC. This rearrangement joins TRBV29-1 to TRBJ2-5, with D perhaps matching TRBD2 (5 bases). The CDR3 consists of 13 residues. Per germline, CDR1 SQVTM and CDR2 ANQGSEA. The V end was cut by 0 bases, the J end by 7 bases, with 12 bases between.

The sample holds a few counts of this clonotype. The chain combines TRBV5-1 with TRBJ2-5, with 8 nucleotides matching TRBD2. V shed 2 bases and J 4 bases; nucleotides not matched to a gene: 13. Germline V gene data show CDR1 as SGHRS and CDR2 as YFSETQ. The CDR3 is 17 residues long. The CDR3 nucleotides are TGCGCCAGCAGCTTTGGTCTAGCGGGCGTCCTAGGAGAGACCCAGTACTTC. This encodes CASSFGLAGVLGETQYF. Full variable domain (outside the CDR3, taken from reference TRBV5-1 and TRBJ2-5): KAGVTQTPRYLIKTRGQQVTLSCSPISGHRSVSWYQQTPGQGLQFLFEYFSETQRNKGNFPGRFSGRQFSNSRSEMNVSTLELGDSALYLCASSFGLAGVLGETQYFGPGTRLLVL.

V gene TRBV27 combines with J gene TRBJ1-6; 7 nucleotides align to TRBD1. Germline V gives CDR1 MNHEY, CDR2 SMNVEV (reference sequence). The CDR3 consists of 16 residues. Losses at the gene ends were 7 bases for V and 10 bases for J; bases not matched to a gene: 16. CDR3 residues: CASTATGLIIRSPLHF. CDR3 nucleotides: TGTGCCAGCACCGCGACAGGGTTAATAATTCGGTCACCCCTCCACTTT.

The genes are TRBV29-1 and TRBJ2-7, with a tentative D call TRBD2 (7 bases). CDR1 is SQVTM and CDR2 is ANQGSEA in the germline V gene. The CDR3 sequence is 12 residues long. V lost 5 bases and J 10 bases, leaving 18 bases between the germline ends. The CDR3 DNA is TGCAGCGTTAAAGGGGGGGGAGCGATTCAGTACTTC. This encodes CSVKGGGAIQYF.